Presented here are 9 T cell receptor beta chains from one specimen sequenced in a study of T cell repertoires in cytomegalovirus infection. TCRdb reanalysed the reads using MiXCR and keeps one entry per CDR3 protein. The data contain roughly 230,000 distinct CDR3 sequences, approximately 22% of them singletons. The sample was CD8+ T cells from PBMCs. These receptors came from a human donor in good health (CMV status not recorded). Some clones in this sample may be carry-over from other donors' samples.

V and J are TRBV28 and TRBJ1-2; D is possibly TRBD1 (5 bases). The germline V and J ends were trimmed by 6 bases and 3 bases, with 11 bases remaining between them. The length of the CDR3 is 13 residues. Germline CDR1 MDHEN, CDR2 SYDVKM. The CDR3 here is CASRGGRYYGYTF. CDR3 nucleotide sequence: TGTGCCAGCAGGGGGGGTCGGTACTATGGCTACACCTTC.

This clonotype has ten or more counts. The rearrangement uses TRBV12-3 or TRBV12-4 and TRBJ2-1; the D is unclear. The length of the CDR3 is 12 residues. The V and J ends lost 2 bases and 6 bases respectively, with 5 bases between them. CDR3 in amino acids: CASSLTSNEQFF. DNA for the CDR3: TGTGCCAGCAGTTTAACGTCCAATGAGCAGTTCTTC.

The chain couples TRBV28 to TRBJ1-2; no definite D call. The germline gives CDR1 MDHEN, CDR2 SYDVKM. The V and J ends lost 6 bases and 1 base respectively, with 9 bases between them. CDR3 length equals 13 residues. The CDR3 nucleotides are TGTGCCAGCAGGGTCGGATATAACTATGGCTACACCTTC. This gives the protein CASRVGYNYGYTF.

The chain couples TRBV6-5 to TRBJ1-4; unclear D gene. The germline V and J ends were trimmed by 6 bases and 0 bases, with 17 bases remaining between them. CDR3 size: 17 residues. Germline V gene data show CDR1 as MNHEY and CDR2 as SVGAGI. As DNA, the CDR3 is TGTGCCAGCAGCCCCCGAGGGCCCGTTGCAACTAATGAAAAACTGTTTTTT. This gives the protein CASSPRGPVATNEKLFF.

The chain joins TRBV28 to TRBJ2-1, with TRBD2 matching over 10 bases. The V gene's germline CDR1 is MDHEN and CDR2 SYDVKM. V gave up 5 bases and J gave up 6 bases; unmatched junction bases: 7. The CDR3 is made up of 15 amino acids. The CDR3 DNA reads TGTGCCAGCAGTCCGTTAGCGGGGGGAAGCAATGAGCAGTTCTTC. Protein product: CASSPLAGGSNEQFF. Variable domain in full (rest from reference TRBV28 and TRBJ2-1): DVKVTQSSRYLVKRTGEKVFLECVQDMDHENMFWYRQDPGLGLRLIYFSYDVKMKEKGDIPEGYSVSREKKERFSLILESASTNQTSMYLCASSPLAGGSNEQFFGPGTRLTVL.

The genes are TRBV7-9 and TRBJ2-5; D unresolved. The ends were cut back, 5 bases at V and 2 bases at J, with 15 bases in the middle. Germline values: CDR1 SEHNR, CDR2 FQNEAQ (reference sequence). The CDR3 has 15 residues. The CDR3 DNA follows: TGTGCCAGCAGCCTTTGGCAGGAACCTCAAGAGACCCAGTACTTC. This gives the protein CASSLWQEPQETQYF.

V usage is TRBV7-6 and J usage is TRBJ1-1; D unclear. Trimming shortened V by 4 bases and J by 4 bases, and 7 bases separated the two germline ends. The CDR3 totals 12 residues. Looked up from germline, CDR1 is SGHVS and CDR2 is FNYEAQ. This chain's CDR3 is CASSWSSTEAFF. The CDR3 DNA is TGTGCCAGCAGCTGGAGTAGCACTGAAGCTTTCTTT.

This clonotype occurred many times. The genes are TRBV6-4 and TRBJ2-6, with 7 positions matching TRBD1. CDR3 length: 15 residues. Germline V lookup: CDR1 MRHNA, CDR2 SNTAGT. The J segment lost 7 bases and the V segment lost 6 bases, leaving 9 bases of the junction unmatched. DNA of the CDR3: TGTGCCAGCAGCCACACGACAGGGACAGCCAACGTCCTGACTTTC. It codes for CASSHTTGTANVLTF.

The chain uses TRBV25-1 and TRBJ1-5; TRBD1 might be the D (5 bases). Trimming removed 8 bases from V and 3 bases from J, with 8 bases in between. Looked up from germline, CDR1 is MGHDK and CDR2 is SYGVNS. The CDR3 runs to 12 residues. The DNA of the CDR3 is TGTGCCAGCCAGGGCCTCAATCAGCCCCAGCATTTT. This translates into CASQGLNQPQHF. Together with reference TRBV25-1 and TRBJ1-5, the CDR3 gives the full variable domain: EADIYQTPRYLVIGTGKKITLECSQTMGHDKMYWYQQDPGMELHLIHYSYGVNSTEKGDLSSESTVSRIRTEHFPLTLESARPSHTSQYLCASQGLNQPQHFGDGTRLSIL.